This T cell receptor (beta chain) was observed in a study of T cells after yellow fever vaccination (dated by TCRdb to between 2017 and 2020). At the level of the whole study: Libraries from fractions with low cell numbers were prepared with the SMART-Seq v4 Ultra Low Input RNA kit. Blood was drawn at multiple timepoints before and after primary and secondary immunization, with bulk PBMC replicates and cell subsets isolated. Bulk TCR alpha and beta repertoires were sequenced longitudinally to track T-cell clones before and after primary and booster YFV17D yellow fever vaccination. Two healthy male donors, one aged 18 to 30 and one aged 30 to 40 years, made up the cohort. Here is what the overall study found, with its caveats: The secondary T-cell response was found to be weaker but faster than the primary response, with a peak reached on day 5 rather than on day 15. Computational filtering was needed because FACS-sorted repertoires could contain abundant contaminating clonotypes from the bulk population. After the booster, most of the clones that had expanded following primary vaccination were detected again (almost 98% of CD4 and 88% of CD8), which suggests that memory was broadly maintained. Only a couple of donors were included in the study, so the extent to which the findings can be generalized is limited. A small share of clonotypes was detected in both CD4 and CD8 compartments, with the overlap likely arising from convergent recombination.

This specimen's treatment or condition label, per the study, means: live attenuated yellow fever vaccine strain. Two biological replicates of bulk PBMCs were collected at each blood-draw timepoint. PBMCs were isolated from peripheral blood using a standard Ficoll-Paque protocol. RNA was extracted with TriZol from bulk PBMCs, CD4 and CD8 fractions, and dextramer-positive and dextramer-negative fractions. TCRdb lists the instrument as Illumina NovaSeq 6000. TCR cDNA was synthesized by 5'RACE template switching, through which a universal primer site and unique molecular identifiers were introduced. Priming of cDNA synthesis was performed from both the TCR alpha and TCR beta constant segments. Libraries were amplified in two PCR steps, with sample barcodes and sequencing adapters added in the second step. Sequencing of libraries was done on Illumina HiSeq 2500 (2x100 bp) or NovaSeq (2x150 bp). As for the authors' bioinformatics: MIGEC was used to demultiplex reads and collapse the reads into UMI consensus sequences, and MiXCR was used for V(D)J alignment. Using edgeR on replicate PBMC samples, clonotypes were called vaccine-responding if FDR was below 0.01 and the log2 fold change was above 5 up to day 15. Bulk clonotypes were assigned CD4 or CD8 identity according to which sequenced CD4 or CD8 repertoire held them at higher abundance. The raw public reads went through TCRdb reprocessing: fastp at Q25, MiXCR clone calling, in-frame beta chains kept. Rows with a matching CDR3 protein are joined into one entry that keeps the most common DNA and genes. The V and J calls reflect TCRdb's pipeline rather than the authors' work. Across this sample there are more than 300,000 distinct CDR3 sequences, with roughly 4.3% seen only once. The ten largest clones capture 15% to 20% of the sample.

V drops 6 bases and J drops 0 bases, leaving 15 bases in between. CDR1 MNHNY and CDR2 SVGAGI are derived from the germline V gene (reference sequence). Spanning cysteine to phenylalanine, the CDR3 consists of 17 amino acids. Here the CDR3 DNA is all that survives: 51 bases in frame from base 1. For this clonotype: This receptor's antigen is unknown. Base qualities are not at hand, and no much larger clone is one base apart.

This clonotype was sampled from a man aged 18 to 35 who received the YFV17D yellow fever vaccine. The rearrangement joined TRBV6-6 to TRBJ2-6; tentative D gene TRBD1, with 6 bases matching. The specimen comprised PBMCs, sampled 15 days after the yellow fever booster vaccination. CDR3 reads: CASSDGTFRSGANVLTF. At the DNA level, the sequence is TGTGCCAGCAGCGATGGGACATTTCGCTCTGGGGCCAACGTCCTGACTTTC.